A selection of T cell receptor beta chains follows, all from one sample in a study of blood T cell repertoires in COVID-19. TCRdb's table, derived via immunoSEQ multiplex PCR, lists solely in-frame clones and lacks some. The repertoire holds about 330,000 clones, with 89% as singletons. The sample comprised peripheral blood. All receptors derive from a man between 18 and 35 years old who had recovered from COVID-19. The CDR3 runs from the conserved cysteine through the conserved F or W. D genes are given only for firm matches. A clone size is listed for some rows: how often the clone was seen (once, few, many), or a class if it is expanded.

v_call: TRBV11-2
d_call: TRBD2
j_call: TRBJ2-1
clone_size: NA
cdr3_nt: TGTGCCAGCAGCTTTACTAGCGGGAGGGCCTATGAGCAGTTCTTC
cdr3_aa: CASSFTSGRAYEQFF

v_call: TRBV9
d_call: TRBD1
j_call: TRBJ2-7
clone_size: NA
cdr3_nt: TGTGCCAGCAGCGTAGGGCCATCAGGGGGCCCCCACTACGAGCAGTACTTC
cdr3_aa: CASSVGPSGGPHYEQYF

v_call: TRBV9
d_call: TRBD2
j_call: TRBJ2-1
clone_size: NA
cdr3_nt: TGTGCCAGCAGCGAGACTAGCGGGCCTTCCTACAATGAGCAGTTCTTC
cdr3_aa: CASSETSGPSYNEQFF

v_call: TRBV30
d_call: NA
j_call: TRBJ2-5
clone_size: NA
cdr3_nt: TGTGCCTGGGACAGTAGGGTCCAAGAGACCCAGTACTTC
cdr3_aa: CAWDSRVQETQYF

v_call: TRBV6-4
d_call: NA
j_call: TRBJ2-2
clone_size: NA
cdr3_nt: TGTGCCAGCAGTGATACAGGGAACACCGGGGAGCTGTTTTTT
cdr3_aa: CASSDTGNTGELFF

v_call: TRBV6-5
d_call: NA
j_call: TRBJ2-2
clone_size: NA
cdr3_nt: TGTGCCAGCAGCCGGGAGTGGGGGGAGCTGTTTTTT
cdr3_aa: CASSREWGELFF

v_call: TRBV6-5
d_call: TRBD1
j_call: TRBJ2-7
clone_size: NA
cdr3_nt: TGTGCCAGCAGAATGACCGGGACAGGGGACGAGCAGTACTTC
cdr3_aa: CASRMTGTGDEQYF

v_call: TRBV19
d_call: NA
j_call: TRBJ1-1
clone_size: NA
cdr3_nt: TGTGCCACTTCAGGGAATCTGAACACTGAAGCTTTCTTT
cdr3_aa: CATSGNLNTEAFF

v_call: TRBV5-6
d_call: TRBD2
j_call: TRBJ2-5
clone_size: NA
cdr3_nt: TGTGCCAGCAGCCACATGACTAGCGGGGGGGAGACCCAGTACTTC
cdr3_aa: CASSHMTSGGETQYF

v_call: TRBV7-9
d_call: NA
j_call: TRBJ1-1
clone_size: once
cdr3_nt: TGTGCCAGCAGCAACAGGGCCGAGATTATCGGGGCTTTCTTT
cdr3_aa: CASSNRAEIIGAFF

v_call: TRBV4-1
d_call: NA
j_call: TRBJ2-3
clone_size: NA
cdr3_nt: TGCGCCAGCAGCCAATTCTCAGTCCATAGCACAGATACGCAGTATTTT
cdr3_aa: CASSQFSVHSTDTQYF

v_call: TRBV18
d_call: NA
j_call: TRBJ2-5
clone_size: NA
cdr3_nt: TGTGCCAGCTCACCGCCCGCGGTCCCAGAGACCCAGTACTTC
cdr3_aa: CASSPPAVPETQYF

v_call: TRBV9
d_call: NA
j_call: TRBJ2-2
clone_size: once
cdr3_nt: TGTGCCAGCAGCCCCATCCTAGCCCCCGGGGAGCTGTTTTTT
cdr3_aa: CASSPILAPGELFF

v_call: TRBV3-1/TRBV3-2
d_call: TRBD2
j_call: TRBJ2-7
clone_size: NA
cdr3_nt: TGTGCCAGCAGCCATCTCCCGGGACTAGCGGGGGGGTGGGTTTACGAGCAGTACTTC
cdr3_aa: CASSHLPGLAGGWVYEQYF

v_call: TRBV6-5
d_call: TRBD2
j_call: TRBJ2-1
clone_size: NA
cdr3_nt: TGTGCCAGCAGTTACATCGGGGGGGCCGGTGAGCAGTTCTTC
cdr3_aa: CASSYIGGAGEQFF

v_call: TRBV12-5
d_call: NA
j_call: TRBJ2-2
clone_size: NA
cdr3_nt: TGTGCTAGTGGTTTGGGGCTGAACACCGGGGAGCTGTTTTTT
cdr3_aa: CASGLGLNTGELFF

v_call: TRBV3-1/TRBV3-2
d_call: TRBD2
j_call: TRBJ2-7
clone_size: NA
cdr3_nt: TGTGCCAGCAGCCAAGCGGGACTAGCGGGATCCTACGAGCAGTACTTC
cdr3_aa: CASSQAGLAGSYEQYF

v_call: TRBV5-1
d_call: TRBD1
j_call: TRBJ1-2
clone_size: NA
cdr3_nt: TGCGCCAGCAGCCCACAGACAGGGACCTATGGCTACACCTTC
cdr3_aa: CASSPQTGTYGYTF

v_call: TRBV6-1
d_call: NA
j_call: TRBJ1-1
clone_size: NA
cdr3_nt: TGTGCCAGCAGTGAAGGCCCGATGGGGGGGAACACTGAAGCTTTCTTT
cdr3_aa: CASSEGPMGGNTEAFF

v_call: TRBV6-5
d_call: NA
j_call: TRBJ2-3
clone_size: NA
cdr3_nt: TGTGCCAGCAGTCGTGGGGAGAGCACAGATACGCAGTATTTT
cdr3_aa: CASSRGESTDTQYF

v_call: TRBV4-3
d_call: NA
j_call: TRBJ1-2
clone_size: NA
cdr3_nt: TGCGCCAGCAGCCAAGTTGCCGGGGACTATGGCTACACCTTC
cdr3_aa: CASSQVAGDYGYTF

v_call: TRBV18
d_call: TRBD2
j_call: TRBJ2-3
clone_size: NA
cdr3_nt: TGTGCCAGCTCACCACCGAGAGGAGCTAGCGGGGGGCTCGGGAATACGCAGTATTTT
cdr3_aa: CASSPPRGASGGLGNTQYF

v_call: TRBV7-9
d_call: NA
j_call: TRBJ2-7
clone_size: NA
cdr3_nt: TGTGCCAGCAGCATTATCAGGGTTCCTTCCTACGAGCAGTACTTC
cdr3_aa: CASSIIRVPSYEQYF

v_call: TRBV7-2
d_call: TRBD1
j_call: TRBJ1-2
clone_size: NA
cdr3_nt: TGTGCCAGCAGCACCACCGGGACAGACTATGGCTACACCTTC
cdr3_aa: CASSTTGTDYGYTF

v_call: TRBV29-1
d_call: TRBD1
j_call: TRBJ1-3
clone_size: NA
cdr3_nt: TGCAGCGTCGCCAGGGGGACTGGAAACACCATATATTTT
cdr3_aa: CSVARGTGNTIYF

v_call: TRBV6-5
d_call: NA
j_call: TRBJ1-1
clone_size: NA
cdr3_nt: TGTGCCAGCAGTTACGACGGGTTGGTGGGCACTGAAGCTTTCTTT
cdr3_aa: CASSYDGLVGTEAFF

v_call: TRBV7-8
d_call: NA
j_call: TRBJ2-7
clone_size: NA
cdr3_nt: TGTGCCAGCAGCTTAGGACAGTTAAACTACGAGCAGTACTTC
cdr3_aa: CASSLGQLNYEQYF

v_call: TRBV6-6
d_call: TRBD2
j_call: TRBJ2-3
clone_size: NA
cdr3_nt: TGTGCCAGCAGTCCCCAGGGGCGGGGGGTAAGCACAGATACGCAGTATTTT
cdr3_aa: CASSPQGRGVSTDTQYF

v_call: TRBV7-9
d_call: NA
j_call: TRBJ2-1
clone_size: NA
cdr3_nt: TGTGCCAGCAGCCCCGACAGTCTTGGTGAGCAGTTCTTC
cdr3_aa: CASSPDSLGEQFF